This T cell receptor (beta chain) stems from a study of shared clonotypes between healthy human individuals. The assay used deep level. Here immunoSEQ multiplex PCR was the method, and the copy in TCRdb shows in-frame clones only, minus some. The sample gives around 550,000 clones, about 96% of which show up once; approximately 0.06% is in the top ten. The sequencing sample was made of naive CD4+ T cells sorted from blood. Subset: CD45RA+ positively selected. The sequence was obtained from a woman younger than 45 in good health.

CDR3 bases: TGTGCCAGTAGTATAGCCGGACAGCGTTCTGGAAACACCATATATTTT. Translated, it gives CASSIAGQRSGNTIYF. V gene TRBV19 combines with J gene TRBJ1-3; a weak D match, TRBD1 (6 bases). The V end lost 1 base, the J end lost 1 base, and 11 bases lay between the germline ends. This CDR3 has 16 residues. Germline V gene sequence: CDR1 LNHDA, CDR2 SQIVND (reference sequence).